This entry concerns a single T cell receptor beta chain. This record belongs to a study of OX40 agonist ivuxolimab in advanced cancers. Some clones are missing from TCRdb's copy, which holds only in-frame ones; the method was immunoSEQ multiplex PCR. The sample consists of tens of thousands of clones, 70% to 90% of them appearing once. The CDR3 loop spans 13 amino acids. The germline gives CDR1 SNHLY, CDR2 FYNNEI. V was pared by 9 bases and J by 0 bases, with 8 bases between. V usage is TRBV2 and J usage is TRBJ1-4; no reliable D call. The source is an adult with an advanced solid tumor such as melanoma, head and neck, liver or kidney cancer. This sample comprised CD4+ or CD8+ T cells sorted from blood, obtained in a trial of the OX40 agonist ivuxolimab. The CDR3 coding sequence is TGTGCCAGTGCTTCCTCAACTAATGAAAAACTGTTTTTT. Protein sequence: CASASSTNEKLFF.